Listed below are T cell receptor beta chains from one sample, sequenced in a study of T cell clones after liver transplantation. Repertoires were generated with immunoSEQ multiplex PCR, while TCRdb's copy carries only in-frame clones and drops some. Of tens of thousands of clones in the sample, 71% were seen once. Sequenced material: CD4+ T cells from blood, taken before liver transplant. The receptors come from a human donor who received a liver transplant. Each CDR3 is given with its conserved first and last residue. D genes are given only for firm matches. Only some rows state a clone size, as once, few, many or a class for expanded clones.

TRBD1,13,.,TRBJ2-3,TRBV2,TGTGCCAGTTCGGACAGGGGTTACGATACGCAGTATTTT,CASSDRGYDTQYF
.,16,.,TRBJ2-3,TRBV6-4,.,CASSDFRGASTDTQYF
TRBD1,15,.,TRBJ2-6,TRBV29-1,TGCAGCGTGGGGACAGGGAGCTCTGGGGCCAACGTCCTGACTTTC,CSVGTGSSGANVLTF
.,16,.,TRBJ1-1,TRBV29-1,TGCAGCGTTGTACGGGGGGCAGGGACTATGAACACTGAAGCTTTCTTT,CSVVRGAGTMNTEAFF
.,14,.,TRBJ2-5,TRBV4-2,TGTGCCAGCAGCCAAGCCCAGGGTAAAGAGACCCAGTACTTC,CASSQAQGKETQYF
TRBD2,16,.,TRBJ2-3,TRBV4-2,TGTGCCAGCAGCCAAGGGGTGGGGGGGGGCACAGATACGCAGTATTTT,CASSQGVGGGTDTQYF
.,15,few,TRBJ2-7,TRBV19,TGTGCCAGTAGTATATCACTGCAGGGATACTACGAGCAGTACTTC,CASSISLQGYYEQYF
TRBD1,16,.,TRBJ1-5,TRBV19,TGTGCCAGTAGGGGGGGCCAGGGGGCAAGCAATCAGCCCCAGCATTTT,CASRGGQGASNQPQHF
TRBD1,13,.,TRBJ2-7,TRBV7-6,TGTGCCAGCAGCAAACGACAGGGAATGGAGCAGTACTTC,CASSKRQGMEQYF
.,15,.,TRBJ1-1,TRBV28,TGTGCCAGCAGTTTATCTGGGGGCACGAACACTGAAGCTTTCTTT,CASSLSGGTNTEAFF
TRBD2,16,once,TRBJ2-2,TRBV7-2,TGTGCCAGCAGCTCATCCGGGACTAGTTTCCCCGGGGAGCTGTTTTTT,CASSSSGTSFPGELFF
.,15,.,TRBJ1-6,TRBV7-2,TGTGCCAGCAGCTTAGAAGCAGGGACAAATTCACCCCTCCACTTT,CASSLEAGTNSPLHF
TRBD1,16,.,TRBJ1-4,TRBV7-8,TGTGCCAGCAGCTCCACGGGGACAGGGGGGGGTGAAAAACTGTTTTTT,CASSSTGTGGGEKLFF
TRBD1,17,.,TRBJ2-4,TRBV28,TGTGCCAGCAGTTCCATATGGCGAGACAGGGATGTGAACATTCAGTACTTC,CASSSIWRDRDVNIQYF
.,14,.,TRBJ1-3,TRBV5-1,TGCGCCAGCAGCTACCGGGAATCTGGAAACACCATATATTTT,CASSYRESGNTIYF
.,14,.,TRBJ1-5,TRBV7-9,TGTGCCAGCAGCTTAGTCGGCCAGGGTCAGCCCCAGCATTTT,CASSLVGQGQPQHF
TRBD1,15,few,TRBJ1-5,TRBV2,TGTGCCAGCAGTCCCGAAGCAGGGGGCAGGCAGCCCCAGCATTTT,CASSPEAGGRQPQHF
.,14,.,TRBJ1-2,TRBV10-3,TGTGCCATCAGTGAGCTACAGGGTCAAAGTAGCTACACCTTC,CAISELQGQSSYTF
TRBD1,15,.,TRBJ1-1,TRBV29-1,TGCAGCGTTCCCAGTGGGACAGGGGCCGGCACTGAAGCTTTCTTT,CSVPSGTGAGTEAFF
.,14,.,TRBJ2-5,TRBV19,TGTGCCAGTAGTATCGGGCAGGGAGGAGAGACCCAGTACTTC,CASSIGQGGETQYF
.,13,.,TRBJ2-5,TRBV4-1,TGCGCCAGCAGCCAAGATCCGCAAGAGACCCAGTACTTC,CASSQDPQETQYF
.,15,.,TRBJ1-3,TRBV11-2,TGTGCCAGCAGCTTCGCAGGGGCGGCAGGAAACACCATATATTTT,CASSFAGAAGNTIYF
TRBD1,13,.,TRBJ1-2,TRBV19,TGTGCCAGTAGTATTGGACAGGTCGGTGGCTACACCTTC,CASSIGQVGGYTF
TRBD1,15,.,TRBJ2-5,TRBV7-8,TGTGCCAGCAGCTTAGGAGGGGGCGGTGGAGAGACCCAGTACTTC,CASSLGGGGGETQYF
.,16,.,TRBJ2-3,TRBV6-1,TGTGCCAGCAGTGACCCCGGTGGAGGGGTTGCAGATACGCAGTATTTT,CASSDPGGGVADTQYF
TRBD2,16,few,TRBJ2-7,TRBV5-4,TGTGCCAGCAGCTCAATGACTAGCGGGGGAGCCTACGAGCAGTACTTC,CASSSMTSGGAYEQYF
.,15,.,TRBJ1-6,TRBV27,TGTGCCAGCAGTCTCTCTGGGCCCAAGAATTCACCCCTCCACTTT,CASSLSGPKNSPLHF
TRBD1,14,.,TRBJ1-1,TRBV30,TGTGCCCTTAGGACGGGACAGCAGAACACTGAAGCTTTCTTT,CALRTGQQNTEAFF
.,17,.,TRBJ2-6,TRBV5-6,TGTGCCAGCAGCCTACTCTCGTTCCTCTCTGGGGCCAACGTCCTGACTTTC,CASSLLSFLSGANVLTF
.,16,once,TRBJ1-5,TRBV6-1,TGTGCCAGCAGTGCACAGGGAAAGGGGGACAATCAGCCCCAGCATTTT,CASSAQGKGDNQPQHF
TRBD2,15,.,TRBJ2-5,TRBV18,TGTGCCAGCTCACCCAGCGGGGGTCCCCAAGAGACCCAGTACTTC,CASSPSGGPQETQYF
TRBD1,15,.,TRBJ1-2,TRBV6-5,TGTGCCAGCAGTTACGGGGACAGGGAAACAGATGGCTACACCTTC,CASSYGDRETDGYTF
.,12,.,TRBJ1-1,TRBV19,TGTGCCAGTACCGACAGGAACACTGAAGCTTTCTTT,CASTDRNTEAFF
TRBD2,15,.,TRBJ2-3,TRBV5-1,TGCGCCAGCAGCATAGCGGGGGGGTTCACAGATACGCAGTATTTT,CASSIAGGFTDTQYF
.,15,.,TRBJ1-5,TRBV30,TGTGCCTGGAGTGTACCCGGTCCAGCAGGTCAGCCCCAGCATTTT,CAWSVPGPAGQPQHF
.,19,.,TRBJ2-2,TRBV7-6,TGTGCCAGCGGCCGCGGGATACCGGGCCGGGGAGCGAACACCGGGGAGCTGTTTTTT,CASGRGIPGRGANTGELFF
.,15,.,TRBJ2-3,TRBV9,TGTGCCAGCAGCGTAGAGGTGGGGCAAAAAGATACGCAGTATTTT,CASSVEVGQKDTQYF
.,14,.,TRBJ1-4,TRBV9,TGTGCCAGCAGCGTAGACAGGCGGGGGGAAAAACTGTTTTTT,CASSVDRRGEKLFF
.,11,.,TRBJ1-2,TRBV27,TGTGCCAGCCGAGGAGGGCCTGGCTACACCTTC,CASRGGPGYTF
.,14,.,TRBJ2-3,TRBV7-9,TGTGCCAGCAGCTTAGCGGGGGGGCCGCATACGCAGTATTTT,CASSLAGGPHTQYF
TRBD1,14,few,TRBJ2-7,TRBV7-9,TGTGCCAGCAGCTTCTCGACAGGGGGCGGTGAGCAGTACTTC,CASSFSTGGGEQYF
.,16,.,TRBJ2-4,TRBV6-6,TGTGCCAGCAGCCTCCTTGGAGTTCTAGCCAAAAACATTCAGTACTTC,CASSLLGVLAKNIQYF
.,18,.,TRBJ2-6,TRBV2,TGTGCCAGCAGTGAACTTGGGGCGGTTAACTCTGGGGCCAACGTCCTGACTTTC,CASSELGAVNSGANVLTF
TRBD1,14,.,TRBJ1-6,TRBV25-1,TGTGCCAGCACTATACCGGGACAGAATTCACCCCTCCACTTT,CASTIPGQNSPLHF
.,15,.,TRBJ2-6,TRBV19,TGTGCCAGTAGTCCCTCCGGGAATGGGGCCAACGTCCTGACTTTC,CASSPSGNGANVLTF